A single sample gave rise to the 26 T cell receptor beta chains below, sequenced in a study of CD8 T cells in Susac syndrome. Random hexamers were used to reverse transcribe the RNA input (0.5 to 1 ug). Each CDR3 protein gets one entry after TCRdb re-called the immunoSEQ multiplex PCR reads with MiXCR. The table shows approximately 71,000 distinct CDR3 sequences, with 96% occurring only once. Sequencing was performed on CD4+ T cells from PBMCs. These receptors were obtained from a human donor with multiple sclerosis.

The chain has TRBV20-1 and TRBJ2-7; 10 nucleotides match TRBD1. Germline CDR1 is DFQATT and CDR2 is SNEGSKA (reference sequence). The V and J ends lost 2 bases and 5 bases, in that order; junction bases with no gene match: 6. The CDR3 runs 14 residues. The CDR3 sequence is CSARWDRGIDEQYF. The CDR3, as DNA: TGCAGTGCTAGATGGGACAGGGGTATAGACGAGCAGTACTTC.

V is TRBV20-1 and J is TRBJ2-1; TRBD1 or TRBD2 may be the D gene (5 bases each). The CDR3 is made up of 12 amino acids. Germline values: CDR1 DFQATT, CDR2 SNEGSKA (reference sequence). Trimming took 6 bases from V and 8 from J, leaving 14 bases between them. This CDR3 reads CSAHGGGYEQFF. Written as DNA, the CDR3 is TGCAGTGCGCACGGTGGGGGTTATGAGCAGTTCTTC.

The chain uses TRBV30 and TRBJ1-1, with D possibly TRBD1 on 5 matching bases. Germline V gene data show CDR1 as GTSNPN and CDR2 as SVGIG (reference sequence). This CDR3 is 13 amino acids long. The ends were cut back, 2 bases at V and 4 bases at J, with 11 bases in the middle. As DNA, the CDR3 is TGTGCCTGGAGTCCGGACACCCTCACTGAAGCTTTCTTT. It specifies CAWSPDTLTEAFF.

This chain links TRBV7-2 with TRBJ2-1; possible D gene TRBD1, 6 bases. The CDR3 length is 13 residues. The germline gives CDR1 SGHTA, CDR2 FQGNSA. Trimming took 2 bases from V and 7 from J, leaving 9 bases between them. The CDR3 loop is CASSLSGVNEQFF. In nucleotides, the CDR3 is TGTGCCAGCAGCTTATCAGGGGTGAATGAGCAGTTCTTC.

On this clonotype: The junction departs from germline at one end; a sequencing error may be responsible. The chain combines TRBV7-9 with TRBJ1-1; TRBD1 matches 9 bases. CDR1 is SEHNR, CDR2 FQNEAQ, per germline (reference sequence). There are 12 residues in the CDR3. As DNA, the CDR3 is TGTGCCAGCAGCTTAGTGACCCGGGACAGGGATTTT. The encoded protein is CASSLVTRDRDF.

The chain is built from TRBV7-9 and TRBJ1-1; D is possibly TRBD1 (5 bases). In germline, CDR1 is SEHNR, CDR2 FQNEAQ (reference sequence). The V and J ends lost 4 bases and 3 bases respectively, with 9 bases between them. The CDR3 has 13 amino acids. The CDR3 sequence: CASSSGTYTEAFF. In DNA form, the CDR3 reads TGTGCCAGCAGCTCAGGGACCTACACTGAAGCTTTCTTT.

The chain carries TRBV9 and TRBJ2-5, with 10 bases aligning to TRBD1. CDR1 is SGDLS, CDR2 YYNGEE, per germline. V was pared by 0 bases and J by 5 bases, with 7 bases of the junction left unmatched. This CDR3 is 16 amino acids long. The CDR3 DNA sequence: TGTGCCAGCAGCGTAGATGGGACAGGGGTTTACGAGACCCAGTACTTC. This sequence encodes CASSVDGTGVYETQYF.

The chain joins TRBV27 to TRBJ2-7; 7 bases fit TRBD1. The CDR3 totals 15 residues. V dropped 5 bases and J dropped 4; count of bases not matched to a gene: 11. Germline CDR1 and CDR2: MNHEY and SMNVEV (reference sequence). In nucleotides, the CDR3 is TGTGCCAGCAGTATACGCAGGGGGTTAGGATACGAGCAGTACTTC. Its translation: CASSIRRGLGYEQYF.

This chain joins TRBV5-4 and TRBJ2-7; 11 nucleotides match TRBD2. The CDR3 length is 15 residues. Per germline, CDR1 SGHNT and CDR2 YYREEE (reference sequence). J gave up 1 base and V 5 bases, and 5 bases lay outside the gene matches. The CDR3 reads CASSSGLAASYEQYF. The CDR3 DNA reads TGTGCCAGCAGTTCGGGACTAGCGGCGTCCTACGAGCAGTACTTC.

The chain has TRBV19 and TRBJ1-6; D unclear. CDR1 LNHDA and CDR2 SQIVND come from the germline V gene (reference sequence). V was clipped by 2 bases and J by 10 bases, with 15 bases between them. This CDR3 is built from 15 residues. DNA for the CDR3: TGTGCCAGTAGTATAACCGGCAGGAACAACTCACCCCTCCACTTT. Amino acids: CASSITGRNNSPLHF. The variable domain in full, with the rest retrieved from reference TRBV19 and TRBJ1-6, is DGGITQSPKYLFRKEGQNVTLSCEQNLNHDAMYWYRQDPGQGLRLIYYSQIVNDFQKGDIAEGYSVSREKKESFPLTVTSAQKNPTAFYLCASSITGRNNSPLHFGNGTRLTVT.

V usage is TRBV28 and J usage is TRBJ2-1; possible D gene TRBD1, 6 bases. V dropped 3 bases and J dropped 6 bases, with 15 bases sitting between them. Germline V gene data show CDR1 as MDHEN and CDR2 as SYDVKM. There are 15 residues in the CDR3. The CDR3, as DNA: TGTGCCAGCAGTTTCCAGGGACACAACCTCAATGAGCAGTTCTTC. It is translated as CASSFQGHNLNEQFF.

The J gene is TRBJ2-6, the V gene TRBV10-2; no clear D. The CDR3 runs 20 residues. V shed 0 bases and J shed 0 bases, with 18 bases lying between them. Germline CDR1 reads WSHSY; CDR2 reads SAAADI. The CDR3 is CASSESRATYPSSGANVLTF. The CDR3 region has the DNA TGCGCCAGCAGTGAGTCGCGCGCGACATACCCGAGCTCTGGGGCCAACGTCCTGACTTTC.

The chain carries TRBV5-1 and TRBJ2-5; 7 bases are shared with TRBD1. V dropped 2 bases and J dropped 2; count of bases not matched to a gene: 9. CDR1 is SGHRS and CDR2 is YFSETQ in the germline V gene. CDR3 size: 16 residues. The CDR3: CASSFIDRVTQETQYF. The CDR3 coding sequence is TGCGCCAGCAGCTTCATAGACAGGGTGACACAAGAGACCCAGTACTTC.

V gene TRBV5-1 combines with J gene TRBJ2-7, with D perhaps matching TRBD1 or TRBD2 (5 bases each). The CDR3 is 15 amino acids. V was cut by 4 bases and J by 2 bases, with 16 bases left in between. Germline loops: CDR1 SGHRS, CDR2 YFSETQ. CDR3 loop: CASSGSPGPTYEQYF. The CDR3, as DNA: TGCGCCAGCAGCGGGTCACCGGGGCCCACCTACGAGCAGTACTTC.

V gene TRBV6-5 combines with J gene TRBJ1-1, with D perhaps TRBD1 (6 bases). Between the trimmed V and J ends, which lost 5 bases and 1 base, there was a span of 11 bases. This CDR3 has 14 residues. The germline CDR1 and CDR2 sequences are MNHEY and SVGAGI. For the CDR3, the DNA is TGTGCCAGCAGTATGAGGGGGTGGAACACTGAAGCTTTCTTT. Its translation is CASSMRGWNTEAFF.

This clonotype has a single count. The chain joins TRBV20-1 to TRBJ2-1; D possibly corresponds to TRBD2 (5 bases). V was pared by 3 bases and J by 0 bases, with 12 bases between. CDR3 length: 15 amino acids. CDR1 is DFQATT and CDR2 is SNEGSKA in the germline V gene (reference sequence). The CDR3 DNA follows: TGCAGTGCTAGGCTGTCGAGGGCCTCCTACAATGAGCAGTTCTTC. This encodes CSARLSRASYNEQFF.

The V and J genes are TRBV16 and TRBJ2-7, with TRBD1 matching 7 bases. Trimming cost V 3 bases and J 7 bases; bases outside gene matches: 15. CDR3 length: 16 amino acids. Germline-derived CDR1 and CDR2 are KGHSY and FQNENV. DNA of the CDR3: TGTGCCAGCAGCCACCATCCCGAGACAGGGAGCGGTGAGCAGTACTTC. It is translated as CASSHHPETGSGEQYF.

The chain carries TRBV4-2 and TRBJ1-3, with D unclear. CDR3 size: 16 residues. The germline V gene encodes CDR1 LGHNA and CDR2 YNFKEQ. The V and J ends lost 1 base and 0 bases respectively, with 10 bases between them. CDR3: CASSQVHGDSGNTIYF. In DNA, the CDR3 is TGTGCCAGCAGCCAAGTACACGGCGACTCTGGAAACACCATATATTTT.

V gene TRBV7-8 combines with J gene TRBJ1-1; a weak D match, TRBD1 (6 bases). Trimming took off 3 bases at V and 0 bases at J, with 8 bases between the two ends. Germline loops: CDR1 SGHVS, CDR2 FQNEAQ. This CDR3 region has 14 residues. This CDR3 reads CASSFAGVNTEAFF. The CDR3 DNA reads TGTGCCAGCAGCTTCGCAGGGGTGAACACTGAAGCTTTCTTT.

V and J are TRBV3-1 and TRBJ2-7; maybe TRBD1 (5 bases). Between the trimmed V and J ends, which lost 4 bases and 3 bases, there was a span of 10 bases. The CDR3 extends over 13 amino acids. Germline CDR1 reads LGHDT; CDR2 reads YNNKEL (reference sequence). This CDR3 reads CASSRGNSYEQYF. CDR3 nucleotides: TGTGCCAGCAGCCGGGGCAATAGCTACGAGCAGTACTTC.

This chain links TRBV11-2 with TRBJ2-6; no clear D gene. The ends were cut back, 7 bases at V and 1 base at J, with 5 bases in the middle. The germline V gene has CDR1 SGHAT and CDR2 FQNNGV. This CDR3 is built from 13 residues. In DNA form, the CDR3 reads TGTGCCAGCACGGCATCTGGGGCCAACGTCCTGACTTTC. Translated, it gives CASTASGANVLTF.

The rearrangement links TRBV3-1 to TRBJ2-5; 8 positions agree with TRBD2. Germline assignment: CDR1 LGHDT and CDR2 YNNKEL (reference sequence). This CDR3 spans 13 amino acids. V lost 2 bases and J lost 6; bases outside the gene matches: 2. The CDR3 region is CASSQRTSKTQYF. The CDR3 region has the DNA TGTGCCAGCAGCCAAAGGACTAGCAAGACCCAGTACTTC.

J is TRBJ2-3 and V is TRBV7-2; 7 bases are a match to TRBD2. The CDR3 covers 15 residues. Germline V lookup: CDR1 SGHTA, CDR2 FQGNSA. V shed 0 bases, J shed 3 bases, and the junction held 3 bases outside the gene matches. The chain's CDR3 is CASSLAAGMTDTQYF. CDR3 nucleotide sequence: TGTGCCAGCAGCTTAGCAGCGGGGATGACAGATACGCAGTATTTT.

J is TRBJ2-6 and V is TRBV10-3; 8 positions match TRBD1. Germline V gene lookup returns CDR1 ENHRY and CDR2 SYGVKD. This CDR3 is built from 15 residues. Trimming removed 6 bases from V and 2 bases from J; junction bases left unmatched: 3. The CDR3 sequence: CAIRKTGAGANVLTF. CDR3 DNA sequence: TGTGCCATCAGAAAGACAGGGGCTGGGGCCAACGTCCTGACTTTC.

This clonotype came up once. The chain carries TRBV12-3 or TRBV12-4 and TRBJ1-2; D uncertain. This CDR3 contains 11 residues. The V and J ends lost 3 bases and 5 bases respectively, with 4 bases between them. CDR3 protein: CASSFEYGYTF. CDR3 bases: TGTGCCAGCAGTTTTGAATATGGCTACACCTTC.

The chain couples TRBV29-1 to TRBJ1-1; D ambiguous. With 6 bases removed from V and 0 bases from J, the gap between germline ends came to 11 bases. This CDR3 spans 13 amino acids. The germline CDR1 and CDR2 sequences are SQVTM and ANQGSEA. CDR3 in DNA: TGCAGCGTCCGCGGACGGCTGAACACTGAAGCTTTCTTT. It translates to CSVRGRLNTEAFF.